This T cell receptor (beta chain) was found in a study of blood T cell repertoires in COVID-19. The CDR3 is 14 amino acids. Trimming took off 4 bases at V and 1 base at J, with 9 bases between the two ends. CDR1 and CDR2 from the germline V gene are SGHRS and YFSETQ. Generated by immunoSEQ multiplex PCR, the TCRdb table keeps only in-frame clones and is missing some. The sample gives about 280,000 clones, approximately 82% of which show up once; around 5% is in the top ten. The table lists this clone with many counts. The same CDR3 can be traced to other DNA sequences in this sample. The sample comprised PBMCs or T cells enriched from blood (not recorded which). This chain links TRBV5-1 with TRBJ1-3; D may be TRBD1 (5 bases). The receptor comes from a man in his forties who had been exposed to COVID-19. The DNA for the CDR3 is TGCGCCAGCAGCGCCCGGGGGTCTGGAAACACCATATATTTT. As protein: CASSARGSGNTIYF.